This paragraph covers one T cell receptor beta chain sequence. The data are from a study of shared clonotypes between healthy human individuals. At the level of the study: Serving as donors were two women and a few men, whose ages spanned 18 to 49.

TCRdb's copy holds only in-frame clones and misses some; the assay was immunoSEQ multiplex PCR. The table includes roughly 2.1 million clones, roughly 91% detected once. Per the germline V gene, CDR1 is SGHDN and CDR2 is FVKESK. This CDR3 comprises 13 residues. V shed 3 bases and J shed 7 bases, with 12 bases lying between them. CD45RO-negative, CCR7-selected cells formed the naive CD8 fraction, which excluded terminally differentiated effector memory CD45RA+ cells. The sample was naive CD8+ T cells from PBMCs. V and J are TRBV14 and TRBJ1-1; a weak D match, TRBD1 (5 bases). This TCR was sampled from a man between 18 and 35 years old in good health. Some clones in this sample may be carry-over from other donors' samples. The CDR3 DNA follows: TGTGCCAGCAGCCAGGGGCCACCAGTTGAAGCTTTCTTT. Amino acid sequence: CASSQGPPVEAFF.